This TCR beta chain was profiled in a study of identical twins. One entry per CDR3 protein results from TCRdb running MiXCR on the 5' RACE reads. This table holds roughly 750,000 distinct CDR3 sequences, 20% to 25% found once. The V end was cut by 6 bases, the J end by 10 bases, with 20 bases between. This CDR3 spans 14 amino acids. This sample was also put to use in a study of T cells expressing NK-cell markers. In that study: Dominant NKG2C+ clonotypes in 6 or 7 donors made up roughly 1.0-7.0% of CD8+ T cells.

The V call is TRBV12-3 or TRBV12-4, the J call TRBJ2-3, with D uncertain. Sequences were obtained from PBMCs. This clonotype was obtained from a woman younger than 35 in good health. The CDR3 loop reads CASSVGLGPLPQYF. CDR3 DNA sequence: TGTGCCAGCAGCGTGGGTTTGGGTCCTCTGCCGCAGTATTTT.